This T cell receptor (beta chain) was identified during a study of T cells in Graves' hyperthyroidism and ophthalmopathy. Over 9 ml of fresh peripheral blood supplied the PBMCs. This clonotype was found many times. Its antigen is unknown. Study-level results: Peripheral blood also featured most of the thyroid clonotypes expanded above 0.001.

CDR3 length: 15 residues. Germline CDR1 and CDR2: SGHTA and FQGNSA. Trimming took off 4 bases at V and 4 bases at J, with 16 bases between the two ends. TCR beta CDR3 sequences were amplified from RNA transcripts. Carried out on the TCR CDR3, a first-round RT-PCR used the HTBI primer set. TCRdb reanalysed the multiplex PCR reads using MiXCR and keeps one entry per CDR3 protein. The sample yields 500,000 to 650,000 distinct CDR3 sequences, more than 12% seen once. The chain employs TRBV7-2 and TRBJ1-2, with TRBD1 as a possible D gene (6 bases). The TCR originated in a woman aged 45-65 years with Graves' ophthalmopathy. The source material was blood. CDR3 in DNA: TGTGCCAGCAGCTGGTCAGGGGCCCTGTCCTATGGCTACACCTTC. Its protein product is CASSWSGALSYGYTF.